These 10 T cell receptor beta chains were sequenced from one sample in a study of blood T cell repertoires in COVID-19. Sequencing used immunoSEQ multiplex PCR; TCRdb keeps in-frame clones, though not all of them. The profile shows roughly 200,000 clones, more than 80% of them singletons. What was sequenced was peripheral blood. All receptors come from a woman between 40 and 55 years old with COVID-19, enrolled during active disease.

The chain uses TRBV3-1 (or the pseudogene TRBV3-2) and TRBJ2-2; 8 bases are shared with TRBD1. Losses at the gene ends were 4 bases for V and 6 bases for J; bases not matched to a gene: 4. The CDR3 contains 14 residues. Germline V gene data show CDR1 as LGHDT and CDR2 as YNNKEL (reference sequence). CDR3 in amino acids: CASSPMDRAGELFF. DNA for the CDR3: TGTGCCAGCAGCCCGATGGACAGGGCCGGGGAGCTGTTTTTT.

The chain carries TRBV27 and TRBJ2-5; a possible D gene is TRBD1 (6 bases). The V gene's germline CDR1 is MNHEY and CDR2 SMNVEV (reference sequence). Between the trimmed V and J ends, which lost 5 bases and 3 bases, there was a span of 10 bases. The CDR3 is 13 residues long. In DNA form, the CDR3 reads TGTGCCAGCAGTACAGGGTTGGAAGAGACCCAGTACTTC. This gives the protein CASSTGLEETQYF.

CDR3 in DNA: TGTGCCAGTAGTTCGCGGGACTCCCGGAGGTACACTGAAGCTTTCTTT. Its translation is CASSSRDSRRYTEAFF. The chain uses TRBV19 and TRBJ1-1; tentatively, D is TRBD1 (5 bases). The V gene lost 5 bases and the J gene lost 3 bases, with 19 bases spanning the gap. The CDR3 contains 16 residues. From germline, CDR1 is LNHDA and CDR2 SQIVND (reference sequence). Supplemented by reference TRBV19 and TRBJ1-1, the full variable domain reads DGGITQSPKYLFRKEGQNVTLSCEQNLNHDAMYWYRQDPGQGLRLIYYSQIVNDFQKGDIAEGYSVSREKKESFPLTVTSAQKNPTAFYLCASSSRDSRRYTEAFFGQGTRLTVV.

The chain links TRBV5-1 to TRBJ2-1, with 7 bases identical to TRBD1. This CDR3 has 16 amino acids. V lost 2 bases, J lost 4 bases, and 9 bases stayed unmatched. The germline CDR1 and CDR2 sequences are SGHRS and YFSETQ. CDR3 region: CASSLRQGFSYNEQFF. CDR3 in DNA: TGCGCCAGCAGCTTAAGACAGGGCTTTTCGTACAATGAGCAGTTCTTC.

The J gene is TRBJ2-5, the V gene TRBV2; D is unclear. Trimming took 2 bases from V and 4 from J, leaving 11 bases between them. The CDR3 spans 14 residues. Germline CDR1 SNHLY, CDR2 FYNNEI. The CDR3: CASSEWALGETQYF. The CDR3 DNA follows: TGTGCCAGCAGTGAATGGGCTTTGGGAGAGACCCAGTACTTC. Based on the CDR3 plus reference TRBV2 and TRBJ2-5, the full variable domain is EPEVTQTPSHQVTQMGQEVILRCVPISNHLYFYWYRQILGQKVEFLVSFYNNEISEKSEIFDDQFSVERPDGSNFTLKIRSTKLEDSAMYFCASSEWALGETQYFGPGTRLLVL.

This clone was counted a single time. This chain uses TRBV6-5 with TRBJ2-2, with D maybe TRBD2 (5 bases). Germline V CDR1 and CDR2: MNHEY, SVGAGI. The CDR3 is 13 amino acids. Trimming shortened V by 7 bases and J by 7 bases, and 13 bases separated the two germline ends. CDR3 in amino acids: CASKYAGLGELFF. For the CDR3, the DNA is TGTGCCAGCAAGTACGCGGGTCTCGGGGAGCTGTTTTTT.

The chain recombines TRBV28 with TRBJ1-2, with D possibly TRBD1 on 5 matching bases. CDR1 is MDHEN, CDR2 SYDVKM, per germline. The V and J ends lost 6 bases and 8 bases respectively, with 19 bases between them. CDR3 size: 14 residues. CDR3 nucleotide sequence: TGTGCCAGCAGACCTGGGACTGCAGTTCTGGGCTACACCTTC. This encodes CASRPGTAVLGYTF.

This clone was seen a handful of times. J is TRBJ2-3 and V is TRBV27, with 8 bases lining up with TRBD2. Germline V lookup: CDR1 MNHEY, CDR2 SMNVEV (reference sequence). CDR3 length: 13 amino acids. V lost 5 bases and J lost 6; bases outside the gene matches: 4. CDR3 DNA: TGTGCCAGCAGTCCACGGACTAGCGATACGCAGTATTTT. It specifies CASSPRTSDTQYF.

The chain employs TRBV4-1 and TRBJ2-5, with D uncertain. This CDR3 contains 15 residues. Trimming removed 4 bases from V and 1 base from J, with 13 bases in between. Germline lookup yields CDR1 MGHRA and CDR2 YSYEKL. The CDR3 DNA follows: TGCGCCAGCAGCCCCCTAGAAGGCCCCCAAGAGACCCAGTACTTC. This sequence encodes CASSPLEGPQETQYF.

V usage is TRBV5-6 and J usage is TRBJ1-1; D unresolved. V gave up 4 bases and J gave up 4 bases, with 17 bases separating them. Germline values: CDR1 SGHDT, CDR2 YYEEEE. The CDR3 consists of 15 residues. The CDR3 loop reads CASSLFITPGTEAFF. The CDR3 coding sequence is TGTGCCAGCAGCCTTTTCATCACCCCGGGCACTGAAGCTTTCTTT. Supplemented by reference TRBV5-6 and TRBJ1-1, the full variable domain reads DAGVTQSPTHLIKTRGQQVTLRCSPKSGHDTVSWYQQALGQGPQFIFQYYEEEERQRGNFPDRFSGHQFPNYSSELNVNALLLGDSALYLCASSLFITPGTEAFFGQGTRLTVV.